A single sample is the source of the 5 T cell receptor beta chains below, sequenced in a study of response to subunit inactivated influenza vaccine. TCRdb called the RT-PCR reads again in MiXCR, with one record for every CDR3 protein. The data contain some 640,000 distinct CDR3 sequences, about 14% of them singletons. The source material was PBMCs from blood, sampled 14 days before vaccination. The source of these receptors is a man over 45 who received an inactivated influenza vaccine.

The V gene is TRBV3-1, the J gene TRBJ2-5; TRBD1 aligns across 9 bases. J lost 4 bases, V lost 0 bases, and 6 bases had no gene match. The CDR3 consists of 16 residues. CDR1 LGHDT and CDR2 YNNKEL come from the germline V gene (reference sequence). CDR3 bases: TGTGCCAGCAGCCAAGAGTGGGACAGGGTTCCAGAGACCCAGTACTTC. It codes for CASSQEWDRVPETQYF.

V gene TRBV11-2 combines with J gene TRBJ2-5; unclear D gene. Germline-derived CDR1 and CDR2 are SGHAT and FQNNGV. The CDR3 sequence is 14 residues long. V lost 1 base and J 3 bases, leaving 9 bases between the germline ends. CDR3 in amino acids: CASSLVSEEETQYF. The CDR3, as DNA: TGTGCCAGCAGCTTAGTGTCGGAAGAAGAGACCCAGTACTTC.

This clonotype was detected a few times. V gene TRBV6-1 combines with J gene TRBJ1-2; no clear D. V was shortened by 2 bases and J by 7 bases, with 8 bases between the two germline ends. This CDR3 is built from 12 residues. CDR1 and CDR2 (germline): MNHNS, SASEGT. CDR3 sequence reads: CASSEMGFGYTF. CDR3 nucleotide sequence: TGTGCCAGCAGTGAAATGGGGTTTGGCTACACCTTC.

The table lists this clonotype with a few counts. The genes are TRBV12-3 or TRBV12-4 and TRBJ2-5, with TRBD1 matching over 9 bases. The V and J ends lost 3 bases and 5 bases, in that order; junction bases with no gene match: 4. The CDR3 is 14 amino acids. CDR3 sequence (DNA): TGTGCCAGCAGTTTGGGACAGGGCGATGAGACCCAGTACTTC. Encoded protein: CASSLGQGDETQYF.

The gene calls are TRBV29-1 and TRBJ1-1; D perhaps matches TRBD1 (5 bases). The germline V and J ends were trimmed by 8 bases and 3 bases, with 10 bases remaining between them. The CDR3 consists of 11 residues. The germline V gene encodes CDR1 SQVTM and CDR2 ANQGSEA. CDR3 region: CSIGGYTEAFF. In DNA form, the CDR3 reads TGCAGCATCGGGGGATACACTGAAGCTTTCTTT.